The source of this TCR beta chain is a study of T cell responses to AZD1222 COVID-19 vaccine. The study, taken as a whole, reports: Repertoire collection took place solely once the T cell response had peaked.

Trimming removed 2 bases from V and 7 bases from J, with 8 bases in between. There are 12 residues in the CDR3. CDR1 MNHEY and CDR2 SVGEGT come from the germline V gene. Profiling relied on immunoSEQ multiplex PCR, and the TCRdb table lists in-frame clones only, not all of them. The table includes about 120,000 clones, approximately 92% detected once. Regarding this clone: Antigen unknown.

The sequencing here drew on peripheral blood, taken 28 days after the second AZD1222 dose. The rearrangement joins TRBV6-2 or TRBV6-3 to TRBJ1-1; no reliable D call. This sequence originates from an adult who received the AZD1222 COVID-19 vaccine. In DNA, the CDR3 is TGTGCCAGCAGTTACGCGGAAATTGAAGCTTTCTTT. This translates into CASSYAEIEAFF.